This TCR beta chain was documented in a study of blood T cell repertoires in COVID-19. Background on the study: The study drew acute and convalescent COVID-19 samples from the United States, Italy and Spain.

Sequencing used immunoSEQ multiplex PCR; TCRdb keeps in-frame clones, though not all of them. Of approximately 280,000 clones detected, around 89% appear once; the ten largest clones hold 4.6%. Germline V gene lookup returns CDR1 SGHRS and CDR2 YFSETQ. Between the trimmed V and J ends, which lost 4 bases and 0 bases, there was a span of 18 bases. The CDR3 has 17 amino acids. The source material was peripheral blood. This TCR derives from a man aged 35-49 years with acute or convalescent COVID-19. The V and J genes are TRBV5-1 and TRBJ2-3, with D perhaps matching TRBD2 (6 bases). CDR3 sequence: CASSAPRTTDSTDTQYF. The CDR3 region has the DNA TGCGCCAGCAGCGCGCCGCGGACTACCGATAGCACAGATACGCAGTATTTT.